This is a list of T cell receptor beta chains from one sample in a study of blood T cell repertoires in COVID-19. The assay was immunoSEQ multiplex PCR, and TCRdb's table has in-frame clones only and misses some. Seen here are roughly 230,000 clones, around 90% observed once, and the top ten hold around 0.7%. The sample comprised peripheral blood. These TCRs come from a human donor in a cohort sampled during active COVID-19. Both conserved end residues are part of each CDR3. The D gene is left open where the match is weak. Expanded clones get a size class; other rows say once, few or many, or leave the size out.

NA,TRBD2,TRBV3-1/TRBV3-2,TRBJ2-1,CASSPRFSGLANNEQFF,TGTGCCAGCAGCCCAAGGTTCTCGGGACTAGCTAACAATGAGCAGTTCTTC
NA,NA,TRBV19,TRBJ1-2,CASSSGKWPYGYTF,TGTGCCAGTAGTTCGGGTAAATGGCCCTATGGCTACACCTTC
once,NA,TRBV19,TRBJ2-7,CASSLGSGGAGEQYF,TGTGCCAGTAGCCTGGGGTCGGGGGGCGCAGGCGAGCAGTACTTC
NA,TRBD1,TRBV19,TRBJ1-2,CASSMDREYGYTF,TGTGCCAGTAGTATGGACAGGGAGTACGGCTACACCTTC
NA,TRBD1,TRBV6-6,TRBJ2-7,CASSYLGTVGDEQYF,TGTGCCAGCAGTTATCTAGGGACAGTGGGCGACGAGCAGTACTTC
NA,NA,TRBV19,TRBJ2-6,CASSLTRDGANVLTF,TGTGCCAGTAGTTTGACCAGGGATGGGGCCAACGTCCTGACTTTC
NA,NA,TRBV30,TRBJ1-2,CAQEPGGWYGYTF,TGTGCACAAGAACCGGGGGGATGGTATGGCTACACCTTC
NA,TRBD2,TRBV7-6,TRBJ2-5,CASSRTSGVQETQYF,TGTGCCAGCAGCCGGACTAGCGGGGTCCAAGAGACCCAGTACTTC
NA,NA,TRBV9,TRBJ2-2,CASSVGLAGAGELFF,TGTGCCAGCAGCGTAGGCCTAGCAGGAGCCGGGGAGCTGTTTTTT
NA,NA,TRBV4-3,TRBJ2-3,CASSQDLPGSGDTQYF,TGCGCCAGCAGCCAAGATTTACCGGGGAGCGGGGATACGCAGTATTTT
NA,NA,TRBV24-1,TRBJ2-1,CATSDRGKGHEQFF,TGTGCCACCAGTGATCGGGGTAAAGGGCATGAGCAGTTCTTC
NA,NA,TRBV12-3/TRBV12-4,TRBJ2-7,CASSLSGYEQYF,TGTGCCAGCAGCCTTAGCGGCTACGAGCAGTACTTC
once,NA,TRBV18,TRBJ2-1,CASVRGSDNEQFF,TGTGCCAGCGTCCGGGGAAGCGACAATGAGCAGTTCTTC
NA,NA,TRBV11-3,TRBJ2-5,CASSSSNREVETQYF,TGTGCCAGCAGCTCAAGTAACAGGGAAGTCGAGACCCAGTACTTC
NA,TRBD1,TRBV5-6,TRBJ1-2,CAGSRDRGNYGYTF,TGTGCCGGATCACGGGACAGGGGGAACTATGGCTACACCTTC
NA,NA,TRBV4-3,TRBJ2-7,CASSQQQGGKNEQYF,TGCGCCAGCAGCCAACAACAGGGTGGAAAGAACGAGCAGTACTTC
NA,NA,TRBV18,TRBJ1-2,CASSPQAQENGYTF,TGTGCCAGCTCACCACAGGCACAGGAGAATGGCTACACCTTC
NA,NA,TRBV3-1/TRBV3-2,TRBJ2-4,CASSQDRNGKNIQYF,TGTGCCAGCAGCCAAGATCGAAACGGCAAAAACATTCAGTACTTC
NA,TRBD1,TRBV30,TRBJ1-2,CAWSVKGASGGYTF,TGTGCCTGGAGTGTAAAGGGGGCTTCGGGTGGCTACACCTTC
NA,NA,TRBV5-4,TRBJ2-7,CASSLDEASYEQYF,TGTGCCAGCAGCTTGGATGAGGCCTCCTACGAGCAGTACTTC
NA,NA,TRBV19,TRBJ2-7,CASSIALVSYEQYF,TGTGCCAGTAGTATAGCCCTTGTGTCGTACGAGCAGTACTTC
NA,TRBD1,TRBV3-1/TRBV3-2,TRBJ1-2,CASSQEFTGGNYGYTF,TGTGCCAGCAGCCAAGAATTCACAGGGGGCAACTATGGCTACACCTTC
NA,NA,TRBV28,TRBJ1-1,CASSLWRVRDTEAFF,TGTGCCAGCAGTTTGTGGAGGGTTAGGGACACTGAAGCTTTCTTT
NA,NA,TRBV25-1,TRBJ1-2,CASSDGVGASYGYTF,TGTGCCAGCAGTGATGGGGTAGGGGCCTCCTATGGCTACACCTTC
NA,TRBD2,TRBV2,TRBJ2-1,CASLNRTSGRGKQFF,TGTGCCAGCCTGAATAGGACTAGCGGGAGGGGTAAGCAGTTCTTC
NA,NA,TRBV7-2,TRBJ1-2,CASSLEFGRPHGYTF,TGTGCCAGCAGCTTAGAATTCGGCAGGCCTCATGGCTACACCTTC
NA,NA,TRBV30,TRBJ1-6,CAWSVVGIYNSPLHF,TGTGCCTGGAGTGTAGTCGGGATCTATAATTCACCCCTCCACTTT
NA,TRBD1,TRBV28,TRBJ2-7,CASSLGQGYYEQYF,TGTGCCAGCAGTTTAGGACAGGGGTACTACGAGCAGTACTTC
NA,NA,TRBV19,TRBJ1-1,CASSTTPGFGAFF,TGTGCCAGTAGTACAACCCCAGGGTTTGGGGCTTTCTTT
NA,NA,TRBV10-1,TRBJ2-1,CASSEAGSYNEQFF,TGCGCCAGCAGTGAGGCGGGCTCCTACAATGAGCAGTTCTTC
NA,TRBD1,TRBV4-3,TRBJ2-7,CASSQDGTANSYEQYF,TGCGCCAGCAGCCAAGATGGGACAGCCAACTCCTACGAGCAGTACTTC
few,TRBD1,TRBV5-1,TRBJ1-1,CASSYDTGGNTEAFF,TGCGCCAGCAGTTATGACACAGGGGGTAATACTGAAGCTTTCTTT
NA,TRBD1,TRBV3-1/TRBV3-2,TRBJ2-7,CASSQWRTGGDEQYF,TGTGCCAGCAGCCAATGGAGAACAGGGGGCGACGAGCAGTACTTC
NA,TRBD1,TRBV3-1/TRBV3-2,TRBJ2-7,CASGPDWGTGDEQYF,TGTGCCAGCGGACCAGACTGGGGGACAGGGGACGAGCAGTACTTC
NA,NA,TRBV11-2,TRBJ2-7,CASSGQWQSYEQYF,TGTGCCAGCAGCGGACAGTGGCAGAGCTACGAGCAGTACTTC
NA,TRBD1,TRBV7-9,TRBJ1-6,CASSFPDRGNSPLHF,TGTGCCAGCAGCTTCCCTGACAGGGGCAATTCACCCCTCCACTTT
NA,NA,TRBV5-1,TRBJ2-1,CASRAALQDNEQFF,TGCGCCAGCAGGGCGGCTCTACAAGACAATGAGCAGTTCTTC
NA,NA,TRBV7-2,TRBJ2-7,CASSSNSYEQYF,TGTGCCAGCAGCTCCAACTCCTACGAGCAGTACTTC
NA,NA,TRBV9,TRBJ1-1,CASSVATANTEAFF,TGTGCCAGCAGCGTAGCTACAGCTAACACTGAAGCTTTCTTT
NA,NA,TRBV5-1,TRBJ2-7,CASRRRESYEQYF,TGCGCCAGCAGGAGGAGGGAATCCTACGAGCAGTACTTC
NA,NA,TRBV18,TRBJ2-7,CASSPQGSHYEQYF,TGTGCCAGCTCACCACAGGGGTCCCATTACGAGCAGTACTTC
NA,NA,TRBV29-1,TRBJ2-7,CSVGGQGSTQSEQYF,TGCAGCGTTGGAGGTCAGGGGTCGACCCAGTCCGAGCAGTACTTC
NA,NA,TRBV5-1,TRBJ2-5,CASSSLAATKGETQYF,TGCGCCAGCAGCTCGCTCGCCGCGACTAAGGGAGAGACCCAGTACTTC